This T cell receptor (beta chain) emerged from a study of long-term antiretroviral therapy in people with HIV. The CDR3 loop spans 15 amino acids. V lost 1 base to trimming and J lost 0 bases, with 9 bases between them. Looked up from germline, CDR1 is LGHNA and CDR2 is YSLEER. This clone was counted a single time. As yet, its antigen is unknown. The study drew at least one pre-ART and at least two post-ART PBMC samples from every donor. Every one of the participants with HIV received treatment in the United States. The run of the v3.0 immunoSEQ assay was at survey level. This table comes from immunoSEQ multiplex PCR, and its TCRdb copy is limited to in-frame clones, with some not included. The sample includes about 38,000 clones, roughly 80% of them seen just once. Overall study results and limits: HIV repertoire CDR3 lengths ranged less widely than those of controls. The study lacked data on ART adherence, viral resistance or therapy changes.

The chain combines TRBV4-3 with TRBJ1-1; D remains ambiguous. Sequences were derived from unsorted PBMCs, sampled 1.5 years after starting antiretroviral therapy. The sequence derives from a man between 18 and 29 years old with HIV. The CDR3 DNA is TGCGCCAGCAGCCAAGGTCAGACACTGAACACTGAAGCTTTCTTT. Translating it yields CASSQGQTLNTEAFF.